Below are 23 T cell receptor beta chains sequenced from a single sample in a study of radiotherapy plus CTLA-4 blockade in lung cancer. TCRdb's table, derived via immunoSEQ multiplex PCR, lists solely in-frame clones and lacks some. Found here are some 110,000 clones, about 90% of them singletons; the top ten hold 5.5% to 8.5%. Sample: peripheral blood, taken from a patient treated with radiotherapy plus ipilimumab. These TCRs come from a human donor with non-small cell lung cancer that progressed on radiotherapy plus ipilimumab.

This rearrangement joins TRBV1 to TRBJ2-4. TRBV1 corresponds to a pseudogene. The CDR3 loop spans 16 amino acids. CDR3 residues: CTSSQARILAKNIQYF. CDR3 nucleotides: TGCACCAGCAGCCAAGCCCGCATCCTAGCCAAAAACATTCAGTACTTC.

This CDR3 is CASGGLAGPYNEQFF. CDR3 in DNA: TGTGCCAGTGGCGGGCTAGCGGGACCCTACAATGAGCAGTTCTTC. The chain links TRBV19 to TRBJ2-1; 9 bases are shared with TRBD2. With V trimmed by 8 bases and J by 2 bases, 7 bases remained unmatched. Germline V gene sequence: CDR1 LNHDA, CDR2 SQIVND (reference sequence). The CDR3 extends over 15 amino acids.

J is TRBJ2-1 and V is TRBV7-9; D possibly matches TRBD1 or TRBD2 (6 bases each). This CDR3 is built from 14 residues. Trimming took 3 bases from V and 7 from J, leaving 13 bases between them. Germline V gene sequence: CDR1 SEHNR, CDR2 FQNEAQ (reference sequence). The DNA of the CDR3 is TGTGCCAGCAGCTTTCGCTCGGGGGCGAATGAGCAGTTCTTC. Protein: CASSFRSGANEQFF.

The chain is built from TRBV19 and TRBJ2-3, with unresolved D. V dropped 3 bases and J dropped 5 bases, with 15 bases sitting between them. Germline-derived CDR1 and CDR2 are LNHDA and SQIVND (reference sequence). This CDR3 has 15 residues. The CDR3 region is CASSMSREVGDTQYF. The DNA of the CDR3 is TGTGCCAGTAGTATGTCACGCGAAGTAGGAGATACGCAGTATTTT.

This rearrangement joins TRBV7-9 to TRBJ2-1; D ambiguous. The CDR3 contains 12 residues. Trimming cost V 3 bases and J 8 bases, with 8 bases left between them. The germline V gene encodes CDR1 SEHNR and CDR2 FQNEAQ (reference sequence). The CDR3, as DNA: TGTGCCAGCAGCTTTCAGACCGATGAGCAGTTCTTC. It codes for CASSFQTDEQFF.

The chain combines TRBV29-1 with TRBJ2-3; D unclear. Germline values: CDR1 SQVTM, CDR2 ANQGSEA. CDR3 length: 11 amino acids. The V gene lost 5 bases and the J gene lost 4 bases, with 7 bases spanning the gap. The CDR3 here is CSVTLADTQYF. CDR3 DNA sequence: TGCAGCGTTACCCTGGCAGATACGCAGTATTTT.

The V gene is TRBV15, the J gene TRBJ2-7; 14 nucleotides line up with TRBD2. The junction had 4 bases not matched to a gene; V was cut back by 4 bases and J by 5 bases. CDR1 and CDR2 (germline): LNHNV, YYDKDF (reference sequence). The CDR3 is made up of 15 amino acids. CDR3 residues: CATSTGTSGSDEQYF. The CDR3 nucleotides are TGTGCCACCAGCACCGGGACTAGCGGGAGTGACGAGCAGTACTTC.

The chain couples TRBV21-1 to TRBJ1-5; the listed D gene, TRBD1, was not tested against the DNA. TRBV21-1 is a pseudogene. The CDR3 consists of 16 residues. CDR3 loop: CASSRHKAYSNQPQHF. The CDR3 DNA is TGTGCCAGCAGCAGACACAAGGCCTATAGCAATCAGCCCCAGCATTTT.

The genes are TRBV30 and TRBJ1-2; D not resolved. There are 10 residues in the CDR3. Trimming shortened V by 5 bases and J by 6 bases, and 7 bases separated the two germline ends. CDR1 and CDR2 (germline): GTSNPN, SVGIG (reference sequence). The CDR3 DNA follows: TGTGCCTGGGGCAACCATGGCTACACCTTC. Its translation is CAWGNHGYTF.

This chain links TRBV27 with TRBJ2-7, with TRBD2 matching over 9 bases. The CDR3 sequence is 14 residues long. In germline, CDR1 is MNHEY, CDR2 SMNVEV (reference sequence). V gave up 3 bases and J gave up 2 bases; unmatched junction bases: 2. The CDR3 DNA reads TGTGCCAGCAGTTTGCGGGAGGGCCCCTACGAGCAGTACTTC. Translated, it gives CASSLREGPYEQYF.

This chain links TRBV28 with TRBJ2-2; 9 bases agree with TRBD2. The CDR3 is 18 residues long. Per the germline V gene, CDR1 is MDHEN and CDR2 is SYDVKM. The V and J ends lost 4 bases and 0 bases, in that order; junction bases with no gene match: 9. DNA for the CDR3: TGTGCCAGCAGTTATTGGCGGGAGGGCCCAGCGAACACCGGGGAGCTGTTTTTT. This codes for CASSYWREGPANTGELFF.

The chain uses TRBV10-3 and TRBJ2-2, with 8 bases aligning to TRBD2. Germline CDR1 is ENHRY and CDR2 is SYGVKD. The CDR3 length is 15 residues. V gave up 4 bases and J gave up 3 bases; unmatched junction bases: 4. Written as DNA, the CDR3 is TGTGCCATCAGTGCAACGGGAGGGGACACCGGGGAGCTGTTTTTT. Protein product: CAISATGGDTGELFF.

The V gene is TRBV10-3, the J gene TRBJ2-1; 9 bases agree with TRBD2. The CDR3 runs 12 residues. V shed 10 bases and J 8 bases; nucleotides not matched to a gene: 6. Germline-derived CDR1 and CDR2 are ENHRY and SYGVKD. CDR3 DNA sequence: TGTGCCAGTACTAGCGGGTTGGATGAGCAGTTCTTC. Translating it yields CASTSGLDEQFF.

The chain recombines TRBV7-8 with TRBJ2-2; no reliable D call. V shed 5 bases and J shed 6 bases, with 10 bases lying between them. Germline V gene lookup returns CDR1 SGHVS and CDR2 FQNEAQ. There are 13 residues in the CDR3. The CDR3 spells CASSPASAGELFF. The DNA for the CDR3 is TGTGCCAGCAGCCCCGCTAGTGCCGGGGAGCTGTTTTTT. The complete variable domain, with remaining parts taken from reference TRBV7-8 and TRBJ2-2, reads GAGVSQSPRYKVAKRGQDVALRCDPISGHVSLFWYQQALGQGPEFLTYFQNEAQLDKSGLPSDRFFAERPEGSVSTLKIQRTQQEDSAVYLCASSPASAGELFFGEGSRLTVL.

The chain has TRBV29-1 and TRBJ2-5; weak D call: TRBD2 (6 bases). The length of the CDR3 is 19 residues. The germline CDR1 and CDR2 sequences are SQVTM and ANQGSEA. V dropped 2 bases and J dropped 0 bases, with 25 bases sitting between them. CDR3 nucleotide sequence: TGCAGCGTTGAACCCTTCCCGAGGGGAGGAATACCGTACCAAGAGACCCAGTACTTC. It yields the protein CSVEPFPRGGIPYQETQYF.

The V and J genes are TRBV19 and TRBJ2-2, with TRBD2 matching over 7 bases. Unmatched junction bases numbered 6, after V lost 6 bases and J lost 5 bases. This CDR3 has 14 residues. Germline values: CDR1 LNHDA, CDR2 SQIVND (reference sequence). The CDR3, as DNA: TGTGCCAGTAGGACTAGCTCGGGGACCGGGGAGCTGTTTTTT. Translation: CASRTSSGTGELFF.

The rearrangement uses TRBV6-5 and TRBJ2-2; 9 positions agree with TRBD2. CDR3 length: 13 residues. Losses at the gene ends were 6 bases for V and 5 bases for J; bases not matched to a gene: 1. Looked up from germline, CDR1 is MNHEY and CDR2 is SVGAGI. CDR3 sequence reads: CASRAGGTGELFF. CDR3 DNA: TGTGCCAGCAGGGCGGGAGGGACCGGGGAGCTGTTTTTT.

The CDR3 sequence is CASSADRNTEAFF. The CDR3 nucleotides read TGTGCCAGCAGCGCGGACAGGAACACTGAAGCTTTCTTT. The chain combines TRBV11-2 with TRBJ1-1; the D gene is possibly TRBD1 (6 bases). The ends were cut back, 5 bases at V and 1 base at J, with 8 bases in the middle. The CDR3 is 13 residues long. Per the germline V gene, CDR1 is SGHAT and CDR2 is FQNNGV. Complete variable domain (other parts from reference TRBV11-2 and TRBJ1-1): EAGVAQSPRYKIIEKRQSVAFWCNPISGHATLYWYQQILGQGPKLLIQFQNNGVVDDSQLPKDRFSAERLKGVDSTLKIQPAKLEDSAVYLCASSADRNTEAFFGQGTRLTVV.

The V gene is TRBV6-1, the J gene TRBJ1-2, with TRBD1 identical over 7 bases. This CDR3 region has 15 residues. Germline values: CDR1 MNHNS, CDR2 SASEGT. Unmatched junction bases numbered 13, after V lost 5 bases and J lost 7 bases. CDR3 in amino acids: CASSTDRLSISGYTF. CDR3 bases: TGTGCCAGCAGTACGGACAGGCTATCTATCAGTGGCTACACCTTC.

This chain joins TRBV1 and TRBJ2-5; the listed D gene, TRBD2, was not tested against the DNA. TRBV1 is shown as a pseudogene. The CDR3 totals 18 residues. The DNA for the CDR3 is TGCACCAGCAGCCATACGTTCTGGACTAGCGGGAGAGAAGAGACCCAGTACTTC. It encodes CTSSHTFWTSGREETQYF.

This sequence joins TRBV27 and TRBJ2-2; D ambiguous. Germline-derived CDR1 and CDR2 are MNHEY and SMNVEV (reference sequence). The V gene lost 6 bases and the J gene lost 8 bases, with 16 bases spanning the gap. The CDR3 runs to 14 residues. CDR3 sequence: CASRLRAAPGELFF. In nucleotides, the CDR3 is TGTGCCAGCAGGCTACGGGCCGCCCCTGGGGAGCTGTTTTTT.

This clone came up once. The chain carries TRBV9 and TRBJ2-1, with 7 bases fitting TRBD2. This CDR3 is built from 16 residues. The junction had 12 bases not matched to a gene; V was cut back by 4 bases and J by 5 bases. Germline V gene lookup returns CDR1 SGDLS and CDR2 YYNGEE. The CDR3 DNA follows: TGTGCCAGCAGCTACCCCGGGGTAGCGGGCCACAATGAGCAGTTCTTC. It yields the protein CASSYPGVAGHNEQFF.

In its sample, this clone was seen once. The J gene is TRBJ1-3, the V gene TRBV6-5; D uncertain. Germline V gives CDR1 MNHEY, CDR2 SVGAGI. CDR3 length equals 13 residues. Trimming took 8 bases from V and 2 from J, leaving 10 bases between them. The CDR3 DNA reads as TGTGCCAGCGGACGGAGGACTGGAAACACCATATATTTT. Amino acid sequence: CASGRRTGNTIYF.